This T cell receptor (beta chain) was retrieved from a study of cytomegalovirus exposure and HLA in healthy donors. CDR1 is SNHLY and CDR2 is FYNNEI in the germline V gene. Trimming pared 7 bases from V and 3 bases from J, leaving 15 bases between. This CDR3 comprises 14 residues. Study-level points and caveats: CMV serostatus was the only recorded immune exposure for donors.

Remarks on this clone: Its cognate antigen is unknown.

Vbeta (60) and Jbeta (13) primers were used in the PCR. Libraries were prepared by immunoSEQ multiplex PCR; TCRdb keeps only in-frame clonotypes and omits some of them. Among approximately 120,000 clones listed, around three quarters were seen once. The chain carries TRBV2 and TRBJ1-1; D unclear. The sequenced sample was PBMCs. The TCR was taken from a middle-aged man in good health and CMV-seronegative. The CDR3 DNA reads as TGTGCCAGCATGAAGTTCCCAAGAGACACTGAAGCTTTCTTT. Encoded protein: CASMKFPRDTEAFF.